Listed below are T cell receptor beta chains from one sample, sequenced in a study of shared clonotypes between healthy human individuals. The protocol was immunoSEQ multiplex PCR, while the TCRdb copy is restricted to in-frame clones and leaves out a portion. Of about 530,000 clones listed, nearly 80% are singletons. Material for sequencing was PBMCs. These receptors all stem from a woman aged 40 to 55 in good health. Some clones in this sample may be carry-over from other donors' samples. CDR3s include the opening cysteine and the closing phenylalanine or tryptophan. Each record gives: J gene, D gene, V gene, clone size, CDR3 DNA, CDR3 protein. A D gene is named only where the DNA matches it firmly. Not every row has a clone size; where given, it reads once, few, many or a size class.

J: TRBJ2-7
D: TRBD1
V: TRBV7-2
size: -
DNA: TGTGCCAGCAGCAGGGACAGGGGCTCCGAGCAGTACTTC
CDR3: CASSRDRGSEQYF

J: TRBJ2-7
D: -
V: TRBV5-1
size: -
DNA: TGCGCCAGCACCCCCGCCGGGGCAAGATACGAGCAGTACTTC
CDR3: CASTPAGARYEQYF

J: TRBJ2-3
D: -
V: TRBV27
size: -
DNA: TGTGCCAGCGGACGGGGTGTGGGGGGCACCCCAGATACGCAGTATTTT
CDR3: CASGRGVGGTPDTQYF

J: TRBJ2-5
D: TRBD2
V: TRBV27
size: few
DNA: TGTGCCAGCAGTTTGAGTAGCGGGACCTTCGAGACCCAGTACTTC
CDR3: CASSLSSGTFETQYF

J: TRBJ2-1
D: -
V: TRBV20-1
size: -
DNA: TGCAGTGCTAGTGTTGACAATGAGCAGTTCTTC
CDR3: CSASVDNEQFF

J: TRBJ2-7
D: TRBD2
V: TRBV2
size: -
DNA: TGTGCCAGCACCTTGGGACTAGGAGTCTACGAGCAGTACTTC
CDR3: CASTLGLGVYEQYF

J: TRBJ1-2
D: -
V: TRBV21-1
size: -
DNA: TGTGCCAGCAGCAAAGCGGGACAGGGAGAATTTGGCTACACCTTC
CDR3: CASSKAGQGEFGYTF

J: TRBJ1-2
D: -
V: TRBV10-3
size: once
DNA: TGTGCCATCAGTCCCGGGGGAGGTGGCTACACCTTC
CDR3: CAISPGGGGYTF

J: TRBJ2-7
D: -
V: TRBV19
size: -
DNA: TGTGCCAGTAGTATAGACAGCACCAGGGGCCTCGAGCAGTACTTC
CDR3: CASSIDSTRGLEQYF

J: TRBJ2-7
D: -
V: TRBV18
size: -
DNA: TGTGCCAGCTCACCACCCGGCAGGGGGGGATTCGAGCAGTACTTC
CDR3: CASSPPGRGGFEQYF

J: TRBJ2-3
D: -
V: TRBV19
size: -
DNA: TGTGCCACCAAAATGGGGAGGGGGCCCACAGATACGCAGTATTTT
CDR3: CATKMGRGPTDTQYF

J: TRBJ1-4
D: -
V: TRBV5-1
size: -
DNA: TGCGCCAGCAGCTTGGGTGGGGTGAGGGGTGAAAAACTGTTTTTT
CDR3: CASSLGGVRGEKLFF

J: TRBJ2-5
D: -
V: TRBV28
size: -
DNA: TGTGCCAGCAGTTTATTAGGGTCGTTGAGACAGGTGGGGTTTAAGACCCAGTACTTC
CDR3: CASSLLGSLRQVGFKTQYF

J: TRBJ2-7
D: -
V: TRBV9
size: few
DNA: TGTGCCAGCAGCGTAACTACCTTGCCCTACGAGCAGTACTTC
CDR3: CASSVTTLPYEQYF

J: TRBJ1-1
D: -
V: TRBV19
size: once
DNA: TGTGCCAGTAGTATAGGCAGGGAGAACACTGAAGCTTTCTTT
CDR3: CASSIGRENTEAFF

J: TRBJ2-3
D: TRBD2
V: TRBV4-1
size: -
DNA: TGCGCCAGCAGCCCCCCATTAGCGGGAGGAACGCAGTATTTT
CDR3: CASSPPLAGGTQYF

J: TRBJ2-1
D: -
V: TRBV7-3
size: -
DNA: TGTGCCAGCAGCTTAACTGGGGGCGCCCGGAGGAATGAGCAGTTCTTC
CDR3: CASSLTGGARRNEQFF

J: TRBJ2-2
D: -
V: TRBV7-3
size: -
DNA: TGTGCCAGCAGCTTAAGGTCGGCAGCAGGGACCGGGGAGCTGTTTTTT
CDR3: CASSLRSAAGTGELFF

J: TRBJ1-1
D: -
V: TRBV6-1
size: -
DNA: TGTGCCAGCAAGTTGGGCAACACTGAAGCTTTCTTT
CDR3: CASKLGNTEAFF

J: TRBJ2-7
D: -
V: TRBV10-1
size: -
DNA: TGCGCCAGCAGTGAGTCGGTCAGTCCCTACGAGCAGTACTTC
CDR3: CASSESVSPYEQYF

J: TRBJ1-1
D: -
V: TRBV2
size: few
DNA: TGTGCCAGCAGTGTACAAAGGAACACTGAAGCTTTCTTT
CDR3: CASSVQRNTEAFF

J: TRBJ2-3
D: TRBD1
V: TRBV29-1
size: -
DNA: TGCAGCGTTAATCTACAGGGGGGAGAGCAGTATTTT
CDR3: CSVNLQGGEQYF

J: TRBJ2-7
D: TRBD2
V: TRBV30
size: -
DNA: TGTGCCTGGAGTGTACTAGCGGGAGCTGGGGAGCAGTACTTC
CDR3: CAWSVLAGAGEQYF

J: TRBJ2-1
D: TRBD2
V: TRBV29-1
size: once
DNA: TGCAGCGTTGAAGCCATTAGGACTAGCGGGATGGGGGATGAGCAGTTCTTC
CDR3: CSVEAIRTSGMGDEQFF

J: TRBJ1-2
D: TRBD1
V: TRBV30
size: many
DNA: TGTGCCTGGAGTGCGGGACAGGGGGCTCCTATCTATGGCTACACCTTC
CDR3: CAWSAGQGAPIYGYTF

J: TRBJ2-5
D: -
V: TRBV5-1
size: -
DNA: TGCGCCAGCAGTCTCGACAAGACGGGGGAGACCCAGTACTTC
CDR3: CASSLDKTGETQYF

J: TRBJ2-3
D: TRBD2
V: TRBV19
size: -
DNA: TGTGCCAGTAGGAGGGTAGCGGGAGGCACAGATACGCAGTATTTT
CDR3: CASRRVAGGTDTQYF

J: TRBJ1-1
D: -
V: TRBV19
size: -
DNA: TGTGCCAGTAGTGATCAGATGGGAGGCAGCATGAACACTGAAGCTTTCTTT
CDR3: CASSDQMGGSMNTEAFF

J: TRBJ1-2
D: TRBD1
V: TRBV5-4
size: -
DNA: TGTGCCAGCAGCTCCATTCTACAGGGGGCCAACTATGGCTACACCTTC
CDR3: CASSSILQGANYGYTF

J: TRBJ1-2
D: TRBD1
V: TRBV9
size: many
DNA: TGTGCCAGCAGCGCCGGGACAGGGCGGTCCTATGGCTACACCTTC
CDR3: CASSAGTGRSYGYTF

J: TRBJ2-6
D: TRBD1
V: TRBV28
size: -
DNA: TGTGCCAGCAGTTTACGGACAGGGGACGGGGCCAACGTCCTGACTTTC
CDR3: CASSLRTGDGANVLTF

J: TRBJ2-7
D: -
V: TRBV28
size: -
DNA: TGTGCCAGCACCCAGCTTATGGGGACTCCGAGGGACGAGCAGTACTTC
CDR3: CASTQLMGTPRDEQYF

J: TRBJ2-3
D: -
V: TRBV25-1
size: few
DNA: TGTGCCAGCAGTAGTCAGGGCACAGATACGCAGTATTTT
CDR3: CASSSQGTDTQYF

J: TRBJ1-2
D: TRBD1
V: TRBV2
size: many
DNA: TGTGCCAGCAGGACAGGGGGCTATGGCTACACCTTC
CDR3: CASRTGGYGYTF

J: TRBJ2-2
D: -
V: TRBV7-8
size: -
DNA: TGTGCCAGCAGCGTGCCAAGGTTACGGATATCGAACACCGGGGAGCTGTTTTTT
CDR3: CASSVPRLRISNTGELFF

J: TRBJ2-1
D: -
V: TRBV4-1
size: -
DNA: TGCGCCAGCAGCCATTTGATAGCAACCTACAATGAGCAGTTCTTC
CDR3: CASSHLIATYNEQFF

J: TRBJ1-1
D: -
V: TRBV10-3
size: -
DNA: TGTGCCATCAGTGAGTCGGTGAGGGGAAACACTGAAGCTTTCTTT
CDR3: CAISESVRGNTEAFF

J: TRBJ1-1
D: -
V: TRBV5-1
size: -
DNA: TGCGCCAGCAGCTCCGACAGTTTGAACACTGAAGCTTTCTTT
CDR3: CASSSDSLNTEAFF

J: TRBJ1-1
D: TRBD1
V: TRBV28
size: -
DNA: TGTGCCAGCAGTTTCAACAGGGGGCCGGGTTACACTGAAGCTTTCTTT
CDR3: CASSFNRGPGYTEAFF

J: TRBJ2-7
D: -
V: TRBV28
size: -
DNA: TGTGCCAGCAGTTTAAGCAGGGAGGAGCAGTACTTC
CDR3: CASSLSREEQYF

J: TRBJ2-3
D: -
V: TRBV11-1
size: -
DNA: TGTGCCAGCAGCTCCCCACGGGGGACGCAGTATTTT
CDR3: CASSSPRGTQYF